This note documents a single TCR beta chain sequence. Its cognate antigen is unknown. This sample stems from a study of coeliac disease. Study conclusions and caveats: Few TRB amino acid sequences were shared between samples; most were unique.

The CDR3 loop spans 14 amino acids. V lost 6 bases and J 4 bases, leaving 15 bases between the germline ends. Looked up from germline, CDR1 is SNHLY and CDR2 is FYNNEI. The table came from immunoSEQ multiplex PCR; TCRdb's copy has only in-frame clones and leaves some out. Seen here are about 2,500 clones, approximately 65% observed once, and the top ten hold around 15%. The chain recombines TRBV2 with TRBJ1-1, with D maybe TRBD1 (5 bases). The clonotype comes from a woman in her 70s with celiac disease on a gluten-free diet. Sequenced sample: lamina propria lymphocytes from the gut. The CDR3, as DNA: TGTGCCAGCAGACCGGGACTGCAGCGCACTGAAGCTTTCTTT. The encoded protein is CASRPGLQRTEAFF.